Listed here are 32 T cell receptor beta chains from one sample, sequenced in a study of cytomegalovirus exposure and HLA in healthy donors. The PCR employed 60 Vbeta primers together with 13 Jbeta primers. Sequencing used immunoSEQ multiplex PCR; TCRdb keeps in-frame clones, though not all of them. The sample has more than 35,000 clones. Sequenced: PBMCs. Receptors were obtained from a man younger than 40 in good health and CMV-seronegative.

V is TRBV7-9 and J is TRBJ2-7, with a tentative D call TRBD2 (5 bases). Germline loops: CDR1 SEHNR, CDR2 FQNEAQ (reference sequence). With 5 bases removed from V and 3 bases from J, the gap between germline ends came to 17 bases. CDR3 length: 15 residues. CDR3 in DNA: TGTGCCAGCAGCAGAGAAACGAGGGAAATCTACGAGCAGTACTTC. Its translation is CASSRETREIYEQYF.

V gene TRBV5-1 combines with J gene TRBJ2-2, with TRBD2 identical over 12 bases. The CDR3 has 14 residues. In germline, CDR1 is SGHRS, CDR2 YFSETQ. Trimming at V came to 5 bases and at J to 9 bases, leaving 5 bases not matched to a gene. The CDR3 DNA follows: TGCGCCAGCAGACTAGCGGGAGGTTTCCGGGAGCTGTTTTTT. This gives the protein CASRLAGGFRELFF.

This chain connects TRBV11-2 to TRBJ2-7, with 7 nucleotides matching TRBD2. Germline CDR1 is SGHAT and CDR2 is FQNNGV. V lost 5 bases to trimming and J lost 0 bases; unmatched junction nucleotides: 7. The CDR3 covers 15 residues. The CDR3 DNA sequence: TGTGCCAGCAGCCGGAGAGCGGGGATCTCCTACGAGCAGTACTTC. It codes for CASSRRAGISYEQYF.

The chain has TRBV11-2 and TRBJ2-3; D gene ambiguous. In germline, CDR1 is SGHAT, CDR2 FQNNGV. This CDR3 is 13 amino acids long. Trimming took 5 bases from V and 0 from J, leaving 6 bases between them. Here the CDR3 reads CASSLFSTDTQYF. For the CDR3, the DNA is TGTGCCAGCAGCCTTTTTAGCACAGATACGCAGTATTTT.

This chain uses TRBV6-5 with TRBJ1-3, with a tentative D call TRBD1 (6 bases). Trimming took 8 bases from V and 3 from J, leaving 14 bases between them. CDR3 length: 14 residues. CDR1 MNHEY and CDR2 SVGAGI come from the germline V gene. The CDR3 DNA is TGTGCCAGCTCTCTAACAGGGATTGGAAACACCATATATTTT. Protein sequence: CASSLTGIGNTIYF.

The chain recombines TRBV9 with TRBJ1-1, with D uncertain. The V gene lost 0 bases and the J gene lost 0 bases, with 12 bases spanning the gap. This CDR3 is 16 amino acids long. Germline V lookup: CDR1 SGDLS, CDR2 YYNGEE. The CDR3 DNA reads as TGTGCCAGCAGCGTAGGTTCGGGAGGCATGAACACTGAAGCTTTCTTT. Protein: CASSVGSGGMNTEAFF.

The chain is built from TRBV28 and TRBJ1-3; D might be TRBD1 (5 bases). V gave up 6 bases and J gave up 3 bases, with 12 bases separating them. Germline V gene lookup returns CDR1 MDHEN and CDR2 SYDVKM. The CDR3 length is 14 residues. CDR3: CASRWQGLGNTIYF. DNA for the CDR3: TGTGCCAGCAGGTGGCAGGGACTTGGAAACACCATATATTTT. Together with reference TRBV28 and TRBJ1-3, the CDR3 gives the full variable domain: DVKVTQSSRYLVKRTGEKVFLECVQDMDHENMFWYRQDPGLGLRLIYFSYDVKMKEKGDIPEGYSVSREKKERFSLILESASTNQTSMYLCASRWQGLGNTIYFGEGSWLTVV.

J is TRBJ2-3 and V is TRBV4-3; TRBD2 agrees at 11 bases. This CDR3 region has 17 residues. Trimming at V came to 2 bases and at J to 3 bases, leaving 7 bases not matched to a gene. The germline V gene has CDR1 LGHNA and CDR2 YSLEER. The CDR3 sequence: CASSQTLAGGPTDTQYF. The DNA of the CDR3 is TGCGCCAGCAGCCAAACTTTAGCGGGAGGGCCTACAGATACGCAGTATTTT.

The chain employs TRBV11-3 and TRBJ1-1, with unresolved D. Trimming took off 1 base at V and 8 bases at J, with 17 bases between the two ends. This CDR3 is 15 amino acids long. Germline V gene data show CDR1 as SGHNT and CDR2 as YENEEA. The CDR3 reads CASSLVTVYFREAFF. The CDR3 DNA reads TGTGCCAGCAGCTTAGTCACGGTGTACTTTCGGGAAGCTTTCTTT.

J is TRBJ1-5 and V is TRBV2; TRBD1 matches at 9 bases. The J segment lost 6 bases and the V segment lost 9 bases, leaving 6 bases of the junction unmatched. This CDR3 contains 13 residues. Germline lookup yields CDR1 SNHLY and CDR2 FYNNEI. The CDR3 bases are TGTGCCAGTTCTACAGGGGGCTTTCAGCCCCAGCATTTT. Its translation is CASSTGGFQPQHF.

The chain joins TRBV6-5 to TRBJ1-2; tentatively, D is TRBD1 (6 bases). Germline CDR1 reads MNHEY; CDR2 reads SVGAGI. Trimming took 2 bases from V and 4 from J, leaving 17 bases between them. The CDR3 is 16 amino acids. In DNA, the CDR3 is TGTGCCAGCAGTTACCGGGAAGGGGGGGACGGCTATGGCTACACCTTC. Amino acids: CASSYREGGDGYGYTF.

CDR3 in amino acids: CASSPYRGRIYGYTF. CDR3 DNA: TGTGCCAGCTCACCGTACAGGGGGCGGATCTATGGCTACACCTTC. The gene calls are TRBV18 and TRBJ1-2; 9 bases are shared with TRBD1. From germline, CDR1 is KGHSH and CDR2 LQKENI. V lost 3 bases to trimming and J lost 4 bases; unmatched junction nucleotides: 6. The CDR3 is 15 residues long.

The chain recombines TRBV6-5 with TRBJ2-3, with 7 bases aligning to TRBD2. The germline V gene has CDR1 MNHEY and CDR2 SVGAGI. J lost 5 bases, V lost 0 bases, and 2 bases had no gene match. This CDR3 has 14 amino acids. Written as DNA, the CDR3 is TGTGCCAGCAGTTACTCGTCTAGCGGAGATACGCAGTATTTT. Protein: CASSYSSSGDTQYF.

This sequence joins TRBV30 and TRBJ2-5, with 7 bases identical to TRBD1. J was trimmed by 5 bases and V by 1 base; bases with no gene match: 10. Germline loops: CDR1 GTSNPN, CDR2 SVGIG (reference sequence). This CDR3 is 15 amino acids long. DNA for the CDR3: TGTGCCTGGAGTGGAAAAGACAGGGTGGGGGAGACCCAGTACTTC. It specifies CAWSGKDRVGETQYF.

CDR3: CSSSFGTGGTQYF. The CDR3 DNA reads as TGCAGCTCGAGCTTCGGGACTGGTGGGACCCAGTACTTC. The genes are TRBV29-1 and TRBJ2-5, with a weak D call TRBD2 (6 bases). The V gene's germline CDR1 is SQVTM and CDR2 ANQGSEA. The CDR3 runs to 13 residues. V lost 8 bases, J lost 7 bases, and 20 bases lay in between.

The chain recombines TRBV19 with TRBJ2-7, with 7 bases matching TRBD2. This CDR3 region has 16 residues. V lost 5 bases, J lost 7 bases, and 17 bases stayed unmatched. CDR1 and CDR2 from the germline V gene are LNHDA and SQIVND (reference sequence). The CDR3 DNA reads as TGTGCCAGTAGTCCGGGGGGAGAGGGGCGATTGTTTGAGCAGTACTTC. Protein: CASSPGGEGRLFEQYF.

The genes are TRBV4-2 and TRBJ1-2; no clear D. Trimming removed 0 bases at V and 4 bases at J, with 18 bases between. Per the germline V gene, CDR1 is LGHNA and CDR2 is YNFKEQ. The CDR3 contains 17 residues. The CDR3 DNA sequence: TGTGCCAGCAGCCAAGAAATCAGGCAACGGCTGTCCTATGGCTACACCTTC. This codes for CASSQEIRQRLSYGYTF.

The J gene is TRBJ1-2, the V gene TRBV29-1; weak D call: TRBD1 (5 bases). Germline CDR1 is SQVTM and CDR2 is ANQGSEA. CDR3 size: 15 residues. The V and J ends lost 6 bases and 3 bases respectively, with 20 bases between them. This CDR3 is CSVITFGTQDYGYTF. The CDR3 DNA reads as TGCAGCGTGATAACGTTCGGGACTCAAGACTATGGCTACACCTTC.

The CDR3 DNA follows: TGCGCCAGCAGACGGACTAGCGGCTCCTACGAGCAGTACTTC. The encoded protein is CASRRTSGSYEQYF. The J gene is TRBJ2-7, the V gene TRBV5-1; 10 positions match TRBD2. Germline-derived CDR1 and CDR2 are SGHRS and YFSETQ. This CDR3 is 14 amino acids long. The ends lost 5 bases at V and 0 bases at J; junction bases unmatched: 2.

The rearrangement uses TRBV10-3 and TRBJ2-7, with 11 bases identical to TRBD1. The germline V gene encodes CDR1 ENHRY and CDR2 SYGVKD. Trimming removed 6 bases from V and 3 bases from J; junction bases left unmatched: 7. This CDR3 is 15 amino acids long. The CDR3 loop is CAISYSGQGGYEQYF. The CDR3, as DNA: TGTGCCATCAGCTACTCGGGACAGGGGGGCTACGAGCAGTACTTC.

The genes are TRBV4-3 and TRBJ1-1, with TRBD1 matching over 9 bases. The CDR3 spans 15 residues. The germline V gene encodes CDR1 LGHNA and CDR2 YSLEER. After removal of 4 bases from V and 5 bases from J, the junction contained 8 bases not matched to a gene. The CDR3 bases are TGCGCCAGCAGCCGGGAGGGGGACAGGGAGACTGAAGCTTTCTTT. Amino acids: CASSREGDRETEAFF.

CDR3 nucleotides: TGCGCCAGCAGCTATGGGCTAGCGGGGGATTTTTTGTTCAATGAGCAGTTCTTC. Protein sequence: CASSYGLAGDFLFNEQFF. This rearrangement joins TRBV5-1 to TRBJ2-1; 10 bases fit TRBD2. V was pared by 3 bases and J by 6 bases, with 15 bases of the junction left unmatched. This CDR3 contains 18 residues. CDR1 and CDR2 from the germline V gene are SGHRS and YFSETQ.

The V and J genes are TRBV18 and TRBJ2-1; TRBD2 might be the D (6 bases). The germline gives CDR1 KGHSH, CDR2 LQKENI. This CDR3 comprises 15 residues. Trimming left V 2 bases short and J 0 bases short, with 8 bases between. CDR3 region: CASSPDGSSYNEQFF. The CDR3 nucleotides read TGTGCCAGCTCACCAGACGGGAGCTCCTACAATGAGCAGTTCTTC.

The CDR3 region has the DNA TGTGCCACCAGCAGAGAGAGAGGCGGTCGGGATTACAGCGGGAGGACCAACATTCAGTACTTC. Residues: CATSRERGGRDYSGRTNIQYF. The chain recombines TRBV15 with TRBJ2-4; 9 bases align to TRBD2. Germline values: CDR1 LNHNV, CDR2 YYDKDF (reference sequence). V was pared by 0 bases and J by 7 bases, with 22 bases of the junction left unmatched. The CDR3 totals 21 residues.

This chain connects TRBV18 to TRBJ1-5; 8 positions match TRBD1. The length of the CDR3 is 14 residues. Losses at the gene ends were 0 bases for V and 7 bases for J; bases not matched to a gene: 2. The germline CDR1 and CDR2 sequences are KGHSH and LQKENI. CDR3 nucleotides: TGTGCCAGCTCACCACCGGACAGGGCGCAGCCCCAGCATTTT. It yields the protein CASSPPDRAQPQHF.

The genes are TRBV18 and TRBJ2-7; the match to TRBD2 covers 7 bases. The CDR3 has 15 amino acids. In germline, CDR1 is KGHSH, CDR2 LQKENI. V shed 0 bases, J shed 5 bases, and the junction held 7 bases outside the gene matches. DNA for the CDR3: TGTGCCAGCTCACCACCAACGCAGGGAGGGGACGAGCAGTACTTC. It encodes CASSPPTQGGDEQYF.

This sequence joins TRBV4-2 and TRBJ2-1, with D uncertain. Germline CDR1 LGHNA, CDR2 YNFKEQ. V was cut by 4 bases and J by 12 bases, with 19 bases left in between. This CDR3 has 14 amino acids. This CDR3 reads CASSPPSVNPRQFF. The CDR3 DNA reads TGTGCCAGCAGCCCCCCCTCGGTCAATCCTAGGCAGTTCTTC.

The chain carries TRBV4-1 and TRBJ2-3; maybe TRBD1 (5 bases). The ends were cut back, 1 base at V and 3 bases at J, with 11 bases in the middle. CDR1 MGHRA and CDR2 YSYEKL come from the germline V gene. The CDR3 is 15 amino acids. This CDR3 is CASSQGAGPTDTQYF. CDR3 nucleotide sequence: TGCGCCAGCAGCCAAGGGGCAGGGCCAACAGATACGCAGTATTTT.

The chain combines TRBV7-2 with TRBJ2-7; D unresolved. This CDR3 contains 13 residues. Deletions cut 4 bases from V and 7 bases from J, with 14 bases between. The germline V gene has CDR1 SGHTA and CDR2 FQGNSA. The CDR3 DNA reads as TGTGCCAGCAGCTCCTGGCCATTATTGGAGCAGTACTTC. Its protein product is CASSSWPLLEQYF. The full variable domain, with the rest looked up from reference TRBV7-2 and TRBJ2-7, is GAGVSQSPSNKVTEKGKDVELRCDPISGHTALYWYRQSLGQGLEFLIYFQGNSAPDKSGLPSDRFSAERTGGSVSTLTIQRTQQEDSAVYLCASSSWPLLEQYFGPGTRLTVT.

The chain is built from TRBV7-9 and TRBJ2-3, with D possibly being TRBD1 (6 bases). Germline-derived CDR1 and CDR2 are SEHNR and FQNEAQ (reference sequence). V was trimmed by 5 bases and J by 4 bases, leaving 16 bases between them. CDR3 length: 15 residues. The CDR3 DNA follows: TGTGCCAGCAGCAAGGATGGACAGAGGGCAGATACGCAGTATTTT. This translates into CASSKDGQRADTQYF. Full variable domain (outside the CDR3, taken from reference TRBV7-9 and TRBJ2-3): DTGVSQNPRHKITKRGQNVTFRCDPISEHNRLYWYRQTLGQGPEFLTYFQNEAQLEKSRLLSDRFSAERPKGSFSTLEIQRTEQGDSAMYLCASSKDGQRADTQYFGPGTRLTVL.

The genes are TRBV30 and TRBJ2-5; weak D call: TRBD1 (5 bases). Germline CDR1 reads GTSNPN; CDR2 reads SVGIG (reference sequence). V dropped 2 bases and J dropped 5 bases, with 9 bases sitting between them. This CDR3 has 12 amino acids. DNA for the CDR3: TGTGCCTGGAGTAAGGGGATGGAGACCCAGTACTTC. It translates to CAWSKGMETQYF. Supplemented by reference TRBV30 and TRBJ2-5, the full variable domain reads SQTIHQWPATLVQPVGSPLSLECTVEGTSNPNLYWYRQAAGRGLQLLFYSVGIGQISSEVPQNLSASRPQDRQFILSSKKLLLSDSGFYLCAWSKGMETQYFGPGTRLLVL.

This chain joins TRBV7-9 and TRBJ2-3; 10 positions match TRBD1. In germline, CDR1 is SEHNR, CDR2 FQNEAQ (reference sequence). V shed 2 bases, J shed 5 bases, and the junction held 7 bases outside the gene matches. The CDR3 sequence is 16 residues long. The DNA of the CDR3 is TGTGCCAGCAGCTTATTGGGACAGGGGCATGAAGATACGCAGTATTTT. Translated: CASSLLGQGHEDTQYF.